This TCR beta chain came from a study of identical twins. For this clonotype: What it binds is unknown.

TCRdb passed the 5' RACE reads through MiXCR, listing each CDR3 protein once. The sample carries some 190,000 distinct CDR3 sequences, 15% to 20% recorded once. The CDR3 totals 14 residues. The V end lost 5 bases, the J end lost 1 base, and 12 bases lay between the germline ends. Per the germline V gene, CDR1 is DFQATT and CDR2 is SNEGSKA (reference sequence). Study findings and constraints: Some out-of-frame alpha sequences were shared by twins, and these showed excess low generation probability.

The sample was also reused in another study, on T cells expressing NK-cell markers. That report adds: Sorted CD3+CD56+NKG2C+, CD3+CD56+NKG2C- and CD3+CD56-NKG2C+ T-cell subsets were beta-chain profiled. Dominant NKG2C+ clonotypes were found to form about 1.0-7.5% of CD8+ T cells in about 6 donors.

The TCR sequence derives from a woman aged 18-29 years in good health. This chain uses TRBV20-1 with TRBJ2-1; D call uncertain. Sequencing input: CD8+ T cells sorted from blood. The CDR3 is CSAPDSISYNEQFF. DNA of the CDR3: TGCAGTGCTCCTGATTCTATTTCCTACAATGAGCAGTTCTTC.